The entry that follows covers one T cell receptor (beta chain) sequence. The antigen is not known. CDR3 length: 15 amino acids. Germline V CDR1 and CDR2: MDHEN, SYDVKM. The V segment lost 4 bases and the J segment 1 base; nucleotides outside the gene matches: 6. This record comes from a study of blood T cells in healthy people across ages. The study, taken as a whole, reports: Estimates drawn from one million T cells were deemed to understate diversity. TCR beta diversity per million T cells fell roughly linearly with age.

Using a J-beta primer mix together with a sample-barcoded 5' primer, a second PCR was run for about 7 to 12 cycles. Every cDNA molecule bore a tag from a template-switch adaptor containing 12 random nucleotides. All samples yielded 3 million or more CDR3-containing paired-end reads. In TCRdb, the 5' RACE reads were re-called with MiXCR into one record per CDR3 protein. The data contain fewer than 1.5 million distinct CDR3 sequences, around two fifths of them seen just once; the ten biggest clones take up 7.9%. The V call is TRBV28, the J call TRBJ1-1, with TRBD1 identical over 7 bases. Sequencing was performed on blood. The clonotype comes from a woman under 30 in good health. The CDR3 DNA follows: TGTGCCAGCAGTTCAATGACAGGGTGGAACACTGAAGCTTTCTTT. It translates to CASSSMTGWNTEAFF.